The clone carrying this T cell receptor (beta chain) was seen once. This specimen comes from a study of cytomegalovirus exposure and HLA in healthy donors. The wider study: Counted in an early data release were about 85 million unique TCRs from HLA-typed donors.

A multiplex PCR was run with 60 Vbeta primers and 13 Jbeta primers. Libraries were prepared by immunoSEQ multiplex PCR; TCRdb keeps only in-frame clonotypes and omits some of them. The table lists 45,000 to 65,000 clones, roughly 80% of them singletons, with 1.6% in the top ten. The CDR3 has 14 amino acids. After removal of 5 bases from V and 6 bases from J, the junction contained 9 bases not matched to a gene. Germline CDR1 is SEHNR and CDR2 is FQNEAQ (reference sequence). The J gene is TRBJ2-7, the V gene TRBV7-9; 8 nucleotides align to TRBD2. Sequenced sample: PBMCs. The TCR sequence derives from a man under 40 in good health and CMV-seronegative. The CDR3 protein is CASSREGGVTEQYF. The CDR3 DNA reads TGTGCCAGCAGCCGGGAGGGTGGGGTAACCGAGCAGTACTTC.